This is a list of T cell receptor beta chains from one sample in a study of T cell changes during pregnancy in multiple sclerosis. Sequencing was performed with immunoSEQ multiplex PCR; in TCRdb, only in-frame clones are kept and a portion is missing. The profile shows 15,000 to 20,000 clones, 70% to 90% of them singletons. Material: CD4+ T cells from peripheral blood mononuclear cells, obtained in the first trimester of pregnancy. These receptors were collected from a female donor in good health, enrolled as a control in a pregnancy study. Both conserved end residues are part of each CDR3. D genes are given only for firm matches. Size tells how often a clone was seen (once, few, many) or the class of an expanded clone, and some rows leave it out.

clone_size	d_call	v_call	j_call	cdr3_nt	cdr3_aa
few	.	TRBV11-3	TRBJ2-2	TGTGCCAGCAGCTTAGCGGTAGCGAACACCGGGGAGCTGTTTTTT	CASSLAVANTGELFF
.	.	TRBV27	TRBJ2-2	TGTGCCAGCAGTAAGGAATACAGGGGTCGGGCGGGGACCGGGGAGCTGTTTTTT	CASSKEYRGRAGTGELFF
.	.	TRBV27	TRBJ1-1	TGTGCCAGCAGTCCGGGGACACCGAACACTGAAGCTTTCTTT	CASSPGTPNTEAFF
.	.	TRBV7-2	TRBJ1-1	TGTGCCAGCAGCAATGGACAAAGGAACACTGAAGCTTTCTTT	CASSNGQRNTEAFF
few	.	TRBV10-1	TRBJ2-7	TGCGCCAGCAGTGGGGGAGTCGACTACGAGCAGTACTTC	CASSGGVDYEQYF
.	.	TRBV15	TRBJ1-3	TGTGCCACCAGCAGAGATTCGCGTGGAGGGCAGGGAAACACCATATATTTT	CATSRDSRGGQGNTIYF
.	TRBD1	TRBV30	TRBJ1-2	TGTGCCTGGAGTGCACAGGGGGCTGGTGGCTACACCTTC	CAWSAQGAGGYTF
.	TRBD1	TRBV7-2	TRBJ2-2	TGTGCCAGCAGCCCGGACAGGGGCGGTGCCGGGGAGCTGTTTTTT	CASSPDRGGAGELFF
.	.	TRBV29-1	TRBJ2-1	TGCAGCGCCCCGACTAGTTACAATGAGCAGTTCTTC	CSAPTSYNEQFF
.	TRBD1	TRBV11-3	TRBJ1-5	TGTGCCAGCAGCTTCTATACAGGGGCGAGGCAGCCCCAGCATTTT	CASSFYTGARQPQHF
.	.	TRBV7-7	TRBJ2-6	TGTGCTAGCAGCTTAGGAGGCTCTGGGGCCAACGTCCTGACTTTC	CASSLGGSGANVLTF
.	.	TRBV2	TRBJ2-2	TGTGCCAGCCGGGGACTCCCGAACACCGGGGAGCTGTTTTTT	CASRGLPNTGELFF
.	.	TRBV12-5	TRBJ1-1	TGTGCTAGTGGTTTACGCGGGCAGTCTGAAGCTTTCTTT	CASGLRGQSEAFF
.	TRBD1	TRBV10-2	TRBJ2-7	TGCGCCAGCAGTGAGAGGACAGGGCCCTACGAGCAGTACTTC	CASSERTGPYEQYF
.	TRBD1	TRBV15	TRBJ2-1	TGTGCCACCAGCAGAGGGCAGGGGGACAATGAGCAGTTCTTC	CATSRGQGDNEQFF
once	.	TRBV5-6	TRBJ2-7	TGTGCCAGCAGCTTCTCCGGGACTTTGACCTACGAGCAGTACTTC	CASSFSGTLTYEQYF
.	.	TRBV6-6	TRBJ1-1	TGTGCCAGCCAGGTAGAGATAATGAACACTGAAGCTTTCTTT	CASQVEIMNTEAFF
.	.	TRBV19	TRBJ2-3	TGTGCCAGTAGTATAGGAGATGGTTGGCAGTATTTT	CASSIGDGWQYF
.	.	TRBV7-9	TRBJ1-1	TGTGCCAGCAGCCCGGAGGGAAACGCTGAAGCTTTCTTT	CASSPEGNAEAFF
.	.	TRBV9	TRBJ2-3	TGTGCCAGCAGCGTAGGGTCCCTAGCGTCGGATACGCAGTATTTT	CASSVGSLASDTQYF
.	.	TRBV4-2	TRBJ1-2	TGTGCCAGCAGGACGGACAGTCCCTATGGCTACACCTTC	CASRTDSPYGYTF
.	.	TRBV6-6	TRBJ1-2	TGTGCCAGCAGCCCCGGGGGGGGGTCATACGGCTACACCTTC	CASSPGGGSYGYTF
.	.	TRBV9	TRBJ1-4	TGTGCCAGCAGCGTAGGGGGAGGGGCGACTAATGAAAAACTGTTTTTT	CASSVGGGATNEKLFF
.	TRBD2	TRBV29-1	TRBJ2-7	TGCAGCGGGAAAGCGGGGGGGCGCGTAAACGAGCAGTACTTC	CSGKAGGRVNEQYF
.	TRBD2	TRBV14	TRBJ2-5	TGTGCCAGCAGCCAAATTTTCCCAGCGGGGGACCTCGAGACCCAGTACTTC	CASSQIFPAGDLETQYF
.	.	TRBV4-1	TRBJ2-1	TGCGCCAGCAGCCAAGTAGACCTAGTAGTCTACAATGAGCAGTTCTTC	CASSQVDLVVYNEQFF
.	TRBD2	TRBV30	TRBJ2-5	TGTGCCTGGAGGGTAGCGGGGGGACGGGAGACCCAGTACTTC	CAWRVAGGRETQYF
.	TRBD2	TRBV7-8	TRBJ2-1	TGTGCCAGCAGCTTAACCCCCCAAACTAGCGGGTGGGTAAATGAGCAGTTCTTC	CASSLTPQTSGWVNEQFF
.	.	TRBV5-5	TRBJ2-1	TGTGCCAGCAGCTTGCAGGGCCCTAGGAATGAGCAGTTCTTC	CASSLQGPRNEQFF
.	.	TRBV7-9	TRBJ2-3	TGTGCCAGCAGTCTGATAGCCGGAGATACGCAGTATTTT	CASSLIAGDTQYF
.	.	TRBV11-2	TRBJ1-1	TGTGCCAGCAGCTTCTTCCGGAACACTGAAGCTTTCTTT	CASSFFRNTEAFF
.	.	TRBV19	TRBJ1-5	TGTGCCAGTAGTATCGTGTTGGCGCGGAATCAGCCCCAGCATTTT	CASSIVLARNQPQHF
.	.	TRBV15	TRBJ1-1	TGTGCCACCAGCAGGGGGGGGCGCGACGGTGAAGCTTTCTTT	CATSRGGRDGEAFF
.	TRBD1	TRBV6-1	TRBJ1-1	TGTGCCAGCAGTTTGGGACAGGCGAACACTGAAGCTTTCTTT	CASSLGQANTEAFF
few	.	TRBV5-4	TRBJ1-2	TGTGCCAGCAGCCCGACTGTGAACTATGGCTACACCTTC	CASSPTVNYGYTF
.	TRBD2	TRBV19	TRBJ2-1	TGTGCCAGTAGTATTAGAAGTGGTAGCGGGGGCTCCTACAATGAGCAGTTCTTC	CASSIRSGSGGSYNEQFF
.	.	TRBV4-2	TRBJ1-2	TGTGCCAGCAGCCAAGGCAACCAGAACTATGGCTACACCTTC	CASSQGNQNYGYTF
.	.	TRBV5-4	TRBJ2-6	TGTGCCAGCAGCTTGACCGGGACACCCTCTGGGGCCAACGTCCTGACTTTC	CASSLTGTPSGANVLTF
.	.	TRBV27	TRBJ2-7	TGTGCCAGCAGTTTATCATCTTCCAGTTCCTACGAGCAGTACTTC	CASSLSSSSSYEQYF
.	.	TRBV5-1	TRBJ2-3	TGCGCCAGCAGCTTGGTGAGCGGTTTTAACACAGATACGCAGTATTTT	CASSLVSGFNTDTQYF
once	TRBD1	TRBV6-1	TRBJ1-5	TGTGCCAGCACGCTCGGACAGGGCAATCAGCCCCAGCATTTT	CASTLGQGNQPQHF
.	.	TRBV25-1	TRBJ1-1	TGTGCCAGCAGGGGAACAGGGTTGAACACTGAAGCTTTCTTT	CASRGTGLNTEAFF